These 2 T cell receptor beta chains were sequenced from one sample in a study of blood T cell repertoires in COVID-19. Sequencing used immunoSEQ multiplex PCR; TCRdb keeps in-frame clones, though not all of them. The table shows under 200,000 clones, with around 72% occurring only once. The specimen was peripheral blood. Receptors originate from a woman aged 80 or over with acute or convalescent COVID-19.

This clone was seen once. This chain joins TRBV5-1 and TRBJ1-4; D unclear. V gave up 4 bases and J gave up 0 bases, with 10 bases separating them. This CDR3 has 15 residues. Germline V CDR1 and CDR2: SGHRS, YFSETQ. The CDR3 protein is CASSPQQPTNEKLFF. In DNA form, the CDR3 reads TGCGCCAGCAGCCCACAACAGCCAACTAATGAAAAACTGTTTTTT.

The chain recombines TRBV18 with TRBJ2-1; D is perhaps TRBD2 (8 bases). This CDR3 comprises 17 residues. Germline CDR1 reads KGHSH; CDR2 reads LQKENI. The germline V and J ends were trimmed by 8 bases and 6 bases, with 26 bases remaining between them. This chain's CDR3 is CASARQGGLSGGNEQFF. The CDR3 bases are TGTGCCAGCGCAAGACAGGGCGGGTTGAGCGGGGGCAATGAGCAGTTCTTC. Complete variable domain (other parts from reference TRBV18 and TRBJ2-1): NAGVMQNPRHLVRRRGQEARLRCSPMKGHSHVYWYRQLPEEGLKFMVYLQKENIIDESGMPKERFSAEFPKEGPSILRIQQVVRGDSAAYFCASARQGGLSGGNEQFFGPGTRLTVL.